This entry lists 27 T cell receptor beta chains sequenced from one sample in a study of cytomegalovirus exposure and HLA in healthy donors. The primer mix had 60 Vbeta and 13 Jbeta primers. Some clones are missing from TCRdb's copy, which holds only in-frame ones; the method was immunoSEQ multiplex PCR. The sample has around 160,000 clones; approximately 82% are singletons. Material for sequencing was PBMCs. These receptors were obtained from a male donor in good health and CMV-seropositive.

V usage is TRBV10-2 and J usage is TRBJ1-3; possible D gene TRBD1, 6 bases. CDR1 and CDR2 from the germline V gene are WSHSY and SAAADI. V was trimmed by 9 bases and J by 2 bases, leaving 14 bases between them. The CDR3 extends over 14 amino acids. DNA for the CDR3: TGCGCCAGTTCCGACAGGAACCCTGGAAACACCATATATTTT. This sequence encodes CASSDRNPGNTIYF.

The chain has TRBV19 and TRBJ1-1; a weak D match, TRBD1 (5 bases). The CDR3 length is 16 residues. V lost 10 bases to trimming and J lost 0 bases, with 21 bases between them. The V gene's germline CDR1 is LNHDA and CDR2 SQIVND (reference sequence). Written as DNA, the CDR3 is TGTGCCACCCGGCTTGCGGGGCAAGGAATGAACACTGAAGCTTTCTTT. It encodes CATRLAGQGMNTEAFF.

The V and J genes are TRBV27 and TRBJ1-5; the D is unclear. Trimming removed 8 bases at V and 0 bases at J, with 14 bases between. Germline V CDR1 and CDR2: MNHEY, SMNVEV (reference sequence). The CDR3 is 15 amino acids. In DNA, the CDR3 is TGTGCCAGCCGTCCCGGAGAGCATAGCAATCAGCCCCAGCATTTT. Protein: CASRPGEHSNQPQHF.

The chain employs TRBV6-4 and TRBJ2-2; perhaps TRBD2 as D (7 bases). The CDR3 has 15 amino acids. V was pared by 6 bases and J by 7 bases, with 18 bases between. Germline lookup yields CDR1 MRHNA and CDR2 SNTAGT. The CDR3 bases are TGTGCCAGCAGCCCCGGAGGGGGGGTAAGCGGGGAGCTGTTTTTT. Encoded protein: CASSPGGGVSGELFF.

The V call is TRBV6-5, the J call TRBJ2-1; TRBD1 matches at 7 bases. After removal of 6 bases from V and 2 bases from J, the junction contained 7 bases not matched to a gene. The germline gives CDR1 MNHEY, CDR2 SVGAGI. The CDR3 spans 15 residues. The CDR3 region has the DNA TGTGCCAGCAGGCCATGGACAGGAGCCTACAATGAGCAGTTCTTC. It specifies CASRPWTGAYNEQFF.

The chain is built from TRBV5-1 and TRBJ2-2, with D hard to call. Germline V gene lookup returns CDR1 SGHRS and CDR2 YFSETQ. This CDR3 contains 14 residues. The V and J ends lost 1 base and 6 bases respectively, with 10 bases between them. The CDR3 DNA reads as TGCGCCAGCAGCTTGATGGATGAGGCCGGGGAGCTGTTTTTT. Translating it yields CASSLMDEAGELFF.

This clone appeared once. The V call is TRBV28, the J call TRBJ2-1, with D perhaps matching TRBD1 (7 bases). Germline-derived CDR1 and CDR2 are MDHEN and SYDVKM. With 7 bases removed from V and 9 bases from J, the gap between germline ends came to 22 bases. CDR3 length: 15 residues. The CDR3 DNA is TGTGCCAGCACCCCGGGGGACAGAGCTCTGAGTGAGCAGTTCTTC. This codes for CASTPGDRALSEQFF.

This clone has only a few counts. The chain combines TRBV11-3 with TRBJ2-1; D not resolved. V lost 0 bases and J lost 4, with 7 bases in between. Per germline, CDR1 SGHNT and CDR2 YENEEA. This CDR3 has 14 residues. DNA for the CDR3: TGTGCCAGCAGCTTAGATCCCCGTTACAATGAGCAGTTCTTC. Amino acids: CASSLDPRYNEQFF.

This rearrangement joins TRBV10-3 to TRBJ2-2; TRBD1 aligns across 8 bases. Trimming removed 2 bases from V and 5 bases from J; junction bases left unmatched: 7. Germline V gene data show CDR1 as ENHRY and CDR2 as SYGVKD. The CDR3 runs to 16 residues. Here the CDR3 reads CAISEGQGERTGELFF. The CDR3 nucleotides read TGTGCCATCAGTGAGGGACAGGGAGAGAGGACCGGGGAGCTGTTTTTT.

The chain couples TRBV5-4 to TRBJ2-7; D remains unclear. Germline-derived CDR1 and CDR2 are SGHNT and YYREEE (reference sequence). This CDR3 comprises 12 residues. The ends were cut back, 4 bases at V and 0 bases at J, with 5 bases in the middle. Here the CDR3 reads CASSLNSYEQYF. DNA of the CDR3: TGTGCCAGCAGCCTAAACTCCTACGAGCAGTACTTC.

This rearrangement joins TRBV7-2 to TRBJ1-2, with 7 bases that match TRBD1. This CDR3 has 13 amino acids. V trimming: 5 bases; J trimming: 4 bases; junction bases outside the gene matches: 4. CDR1 and CDR2 from the germline V gene are SGHTA and FQGNSA. The CDR3 sequence: CASSVYRGYGYTF. The CDR3 bases are TGTGCCAGCAGCGTCTACAGGGGCTATGGCTACACCTTC. The full variable domain, with the rest looked up from reference TRBV7-2 and TRBJ1-2, is GAGVSQSPSNKVTEKGKDVELRCDPISGHTALYWYRQSLGQGLEFLIYFQGNSAPDKSGLPSDRFSAERTGGSVSTLTIQRTQQEDSAVYLCASSVYRGYGYTFGSGTRLTVV.

This CDR3 reads CASSPTPQGAYTEAFF. The DNA of the CDR3 is TGTGCCAGCTCACCAACCCCCCAGGGGGCCTACACTGAAGCTTTCTTT. The chain recombines TRBV18 with TRBJ1-1, with 8 positions matching TRBD1. The trim removed 2 bases at V and 3 bases at J, leaving 8 bases unmatched. The germline V gene encodes CDR1 KGHSH and CDR2 LQKENI. This CDR3 has 16 amino acids.

V gene TRBV11-2 combines with J gene TRBJ1-2; 7 bases line up with TRBD1. With 2 bases clipped from V and 4 bases from J, the junction kept 4 bases outside the gene matches. The CDR3 consists of 14 residues. Germline CDR1 and CDR2: SGHAT and FQNNGV. This chain's CDR3 is CASSLNRGSYGYTF. CDR3 sequence (DNA): TGTGCCAGCAGCTTAAACAGGGGCTCCTATGGCTACACCTTC.

The CDR3 protein is CVSGENPSEQYF. CDR3 nucleotide sequence: TGTGTATCCGGGGAAAATCCCTCCGAGCAGTACTTC. The chain joins TRBV2 to TRBJ2-7; D may be TRBD2 (5 bases). The CDR3 spans 12 residues. Germline CDR1 is SNHLY and CDR2 is FYNNEI.

The rearrangement joins TRBV6-4 to TRBJ2-1; 11 bases agree with TRBD2. Germline V CDR1 and CDR2: MRHNA, SNTAGT. Losses at the gene ends were 3 bases for V and 9 bases for J; bases not matched to a gene: 4. There are 14 residues in the CDR3. This chain's CDR3 is CASSEFSGRGEQFF. CDR3 coding DNA: TGTGCCAGCAGTGAGTTTAGCGGGAGGGGTGAGCAGTTCTTC.

This clone appeared a few times. The rearrangement uses TRBV4-3 and TRBJ2-7; 9 bases align to TRBD2. This CDR3 has 18 residues. Looked up from germline, CDR1 is LGHNA and CDR2 is YSLEER. The V segment lost 4 bases and the J segment 0 bases; nucleotides outside the gene matches: 13. The CDR3 DNA reads TGCGCCAGCAGCCGAGAGGCGGGGGGGCCGGGGAGCTCCTACGAGCAGTACTTC. Protein sequence: CASSREAGGPGSSYEQYF.

The CDR3 region is CASSLGSLAGHTDTQYF. For the CDR3, the DNA is TGTGCCAGCAGTTTAGGCTCTTTAGCGGGCCACACAGATACGCAGTATTTT. This rearrangement joins TRBV27 to TRBJ2-3, with 7 nucleotides matching TRBD2. The germline V gene encodes CDR1 MNHEY and CDR2 SMNVEV (reference sequence). This CDR3 spans 17 amino acids. V shed 2 bases and J 2 bases; nucleotides not matched to a gene: 10.

The chain is built from TRBV6-5 and TRBJ2-1; TRBD2 might be the D (6 bases). The CDR3 contains 15 residues. Germline CDR1 and CDR2: MNHEY and SVGAGI. Trimming took 2 bases from V and 12 from J, leaving 20 bases between them. The CDR3 DNA sequence: TGTGCCAGCAGTTACGGAGGGCTTTCTAAGGGTGGGCAGTTCTTC. Its protein product is CASSYGGLSKGGQFF.

The chain couples TRBV19 to TRBJ1-1, with D uncertain. V was cut by 6 bases and J by 0 bases, with 11 bases left in between. The germline V gene has CDR1 LNHDA and CDR2 SQIVND (reference sequence). This CDR3 is 14 amino acids long. The CDR3 bases are TGTGCCAGTAGGAGCAATCCGATGAACACTGAAGCTTTCTTT. Amino acids: CASRSNPMNTEAFF.

The V call is TRBV7-6, the J call TRBJ2-7; 7 bases match TRBD2. There are 15 residues in the CDR3. With 6 bases clipped from V and 2 bases from J, the junction kept 10 bases outside the gene matches. Germline V lookup: CDR1 SGHVS, CDR2 FNYEAQ. The CDR3 coding sequence is TGTGCCAGCAGAAAACGGGAGGCACCCCCCTACGAGCAGTACTTC. Its protein product is CASRKREAPPYEQYF.

The chain employs TRBV30 and TRBJ1-5; perhaps TRBD1 as D (6 bases). The germline gives CDR1 GTSNPN, CDR2 SVGIG (reference sequence). The CDR3 spans 15 residues. V lost 2 bases to trimming and J lost 7 bases, with 18 bases between them. The CDR3: CAWSPKAGGQQPQHF. The CDR3 DNA reads as TGTGCCTGGAGTCCGAAAGCCGGGGGGCAACAGCCCCAGCATTTT.

This clone was counted a few times. V gene TRBV5-1 combines with J gene TRBJ2-1, with 16 nucleotides matching TRBD2. V was pared by 2 bases and J by 7 bases, with 9 bases of the junction left unmatched. The germline V gene encodes CDR1 SGHRS and CDR2 YFSETQ. The CDR3 runs to 18 residues. The CDR3 region has the DNA TGCGCCAGCAGCTTACTATCCGGGACTAGCGGGAGGGGGAATGAGCAGTTCTTC. It codes for CASSLLSGTSGRGNEQFF.

This sequence joins TRBV5-1 and TRBJ2-2; TRBD2 matches 14 bases. From germline, CDR1 is SGHRS and CDR2 YFSETQ. This CDR3 region has 18 residues. Trimming took 4 bases from V and 7 from J; bases not matched to a gene: 12. The CDR3 DNA reads TGCGCCAGCAGCCCGCGACTAGCGGGAGGGCCGGCGGGCGGGGAGCTGTTTTTT. This translates into CASSPRLAGGPAGGELFF.

This clone showed up just a few times. The chain has TRBV11-2 and TRBJ2-5, with TRBD2 matching over 11 bases. The CDR3 spans 16 residues. V lost 6 bases to trimming and J lost 1 base; unmatched junction nucleotides: 7. Looked up from germline, CDR1 is SGHAT and CDR2 is FQNNGV. The CDR3 DNA follows: TGTGCCAGCAGGTCACGACTAGCGGGGCGCCAAGAGACCCAGTACTTC. Protein product: CASRSRLAGRQETQYF.

The chain carries TRBV6-1 and TRBJ2-7; D might be TRBD1 (5 bases). In germline, CDR1 is MNHNS, CDR2 SASEGT. This CDR3 has 13 residues. With 8 bases removed from V and 3 bases from J, the gap between germline ends came to 14 bases. Written as DNA, the CDR3 is TGTGCCAGCCAGGGCGAAACCTTCTACGAGCAGTACTTC. Residues: CASQGETFYEQYF.

The V call is TRBV7-9, the J call TRBJ1-6; TRBD1 agrees at 7 bases. The V and J ends lost 4 bases and 8 bases, in that order; junction bases with no gene match: 5. The CDR3 contains 14 residues. CDR1 and CDR2 from the germline V gene are SEHNR and FQNEAQ (reference sequence). CDR3 sequence reads: CASSSMTGYSPLHF. Written as DNA, the CDR3 is TGTGCCAGCAGCTCTATGACAGGGTATTCACCCCTCCACTTT.

V usage is TRBV5-5 and J usage is TRBJ1-3; possible D gene TRBD1, 5 bases. The CDR3 is 14 residues long. Per germline, CDR1 SGHKS and CDR2 YYEKEE (reference sequence). Trimming stripped 2 bases from V and 2 bases from J, with 8 bases between. The CDR3, as DNA: TGTGCCAGCAGCTTCTCCAGGGCTGGAAACACCATATATTTT. Protein sequence: CASSFSRAGNTIYF. Full variable domain (remainder filled in from reference TRBV5-5 and TRBJ1-3): DAGVTQSPTHLIKTRGQQVTLRCSPISGHKSVSWYQQVLGQGPQFIFQYYEKEERGRGNFPDRFSARQFPNYSSELNVNALLLGDSALYLCASSFSRAGNTIYFGEGSWLTVV.